This is a list of T cell receptor beta chains from one sample in a study of blood T cells in healthy people across ages. Each CDR3 protein gets one entry after TCRdb re-called the 5' RACE reads with MiXCR. Among over a million distinct CDR3 sequences listed, less than 50% were seen once. The sequenced sample was blood. These receptors were taken from a woman in her fifties or sixties in good health. CDR3s include the opening cysteine and the closing phenylalanine or tryptophan. D genes are given only for firm matches. The size of a clone is reported for some rows only, either as once, few or many, or as a class for expanded clones.

TRBV11-2	-	TRBJ2-1	-	TGTGCCAGCAGCTTAACCGGGACCAACTACAATGAGCAGTTCTTC	CASSLTGTNYNEQFF
TRBV7-9	-	TRBJ2-7	-	TGTGCCAGCAGCGCAAAGGGAGACGAGCAGTACTTC	CASSAKGDEQYF
TRBV21-1	-	TRBJ2-4	-	TGTGCCAGCAGCAAAGCGCGGGGGTTAGCCAAAAACATTCAGTACTTC	CASSKARGLAKNIQYF
TRBV2	TRBD1	TRBJ1-2	-	TGTGCCAGCAGTGAAACGATGGCAGGGGGTAACTATGGCTACACCTTC	CASSETMAGGNYGYTF
TRBV6-2/TRBV6-3	TRBD1	TRBJ1-4	-	TGTGCCAGCAGTTACTCGGCCGGGACAGTTAATGAAAAACTGTTTTTT	CASSYSAGTVNEKLFF
TRBV11-2	-	TRBJ2-2	-	TGTGCCAGCAGCCTTCGACAAGCCCTTTACGCCGGGGAGCTGTTTTTT	CASSLRQALYAGELFF
TRBV5-1	-	TRBJ2-7	-	TGCGCCAGCAGCTTGGAAGGGCGGCTCTCCTACGAGCAGTACTTC	CASSLEGRLSYEQYF
TRBV20-1	TRBD2	TRBJ2-1	-	TGCAGTGCTCCCCTCGGGAGGGAGACCTACAATGAGCAGTTCTTC	CSAPLGRETYNEQFF
TRBV5-8	TRBD1	TRBJ2-3	-	TGTGCCAGCAGCGATCAGGACAGGCCGGGCACAGATACGCAGTATTTT	CASSDQDRPGTDTQYF
TRBV27	-	TRBJ1-1	-	TGTGCCAGCAGTTCACGGGAAGGGGGGTTCACTGAAGCTTTCTTT	CASSSREGGFTEAFF
TRBV28	TRBD1	TRBJ2-3	few	TGTGCCAGCAGTCCCCGCCGGACAGGGGAAACAGATACGCAGTATTTT	CASSPRRTGETDTQYF
TRBV20-1	-	TRBJ2-5	few	TGCAGTGCTACCTCGGTGCACCAAGAGACCCAGTACTTC	CSATSVHQETQYF
TRBV10-3	TRBD2	TRBJ2-7	-	TGTGCCATCAGTGAGCCCTGGACTAGCGGGAGCTACGAGCAGTACTTC	CAISEPWTSGSYEQYF
TRBV11-2	TRBD2	TRBJ2-1	few	TGTGCCAGCAGATTAGGACTAGCGGGCTCCAATGAGCAGTTCTTC	CASRLGLAGSNEQFF
TRBV27	-	TRBJ1-2	few	TGTGCCAGCAGTTCTGGGGGCAGGGGCTACTATGGCTACACCTTC	CASSSGGRGYYGYTF
TRBV12-3/TRBV12-4	TRBD2	TRBJ2-1	-	TGTGCCAGTAACGGGTTAGCGGGAGGGGAGCAGTTCTTC	CASNGLAGGEQFF
TRBV27	TRBD1	TRBJ2-7	-	TGTGCCAGCAGTTTATTGACAGGGACCTCCTACGAGCAGTACTTC	CASSLLTGTSYEQYF
TRBV6-1	TRBD1	TRBJ1-4	-	TGTGCCAGCACCATACCCGAGGGACAGCTCGTAAGAACTGGCGAAAAACTGTTTTTT	CASTIPEGQLVRTGEKLFF
TRBV12-3/TRBV12-4	-	TRBJ2-2	-	TGTGCCAGCAGTGTGGGATGGGGTGCCGGGGAGCTGTTTTTT	CASSVGWGAGELFF
TRBV5-1	TRBD1	TRBJ1-2	few	TGCGCCAGCAGCTTGAGGACAGGGGACTCTGATGGCTACACCTTC	CASSLRTGDSDGYTF
TRBV20-1	-	TRBJ2-6	-	TGCAGTGCTAGGAGCCTAAGGGGGTCTGGGGCCAACGTCCTGACTTTC	CSARSLRGSGANVLTF
TRBV7-9	-	TRBJ2-3	-	TGTGCCAGCAGCTTTGTTCAGGGGCGCTCAGATACGCAGTATTTT	CASSFVQGRSDTQYF
TRBV14	-	TRBJ2-5	-	TGTGCCAGCAGCCAAGTAGGGCAAGAGACCCAGTACTTC	CASSQVGQETQYF
TRBV5-1	-	TRBJ1-4	few	TGCGCCAGCAGCCTTTCATCAGGTCCTAATGAAAAACTGTTTTTT	CASSLSSGPNEKLFF
TRBV20-1	TRBD2	TRBJ2-7	-	TGCAGTGCTCCTAGCGGGAGGGGGGACTACGAGCAGTACTTC	CSAPSGRGDYEQYF
TRBV7-8	-	TRBJ2-5	-	TGTGCCAGCAGCTGGATCCCTCCGGGCCCCCCGCAGGAGACCCAGTACTTC	CASSWIPPGPPQETQYF